This passage covers 21 T cell receptor beta chains from one sample sequenced in a study of blood T cells in healthy people across ages. Primers used in a second PCR of roughly 6 to 12 cycles were a sample-barcoded 5' primer and a J-beta primer mix. TCRdb itself ran the 5' RACE reads through MiXCR, one entry per CDR3 protein. Here the sample spans about 930,000 distinct CDR3 sequences, 25% to 35% being singletons. This sample was also put to use in a study of T cells of mothers and their children.

Material for sequencing was blood. These receptors all come from a woman between 35 and 50 years old in good health.

The chain is built from TRBV20-1 and TRBJ1-2; D gene uncertain. Germline-derived CDR1 and CDR2 are DFQATT and SNEGSKA (reference sequence). The CDR3 contains 10 residues. V lost 7 bases, J lost 6 bases, and 9 bases lay in between. CDR3 sequence: CSVTKDGYTF. CDR3 DNA sequence: TGCAGTGTTACCAAGGATGGCTACACCTTC.

The chain carries TRBV24-1 and TRBJ2-2; D gene unclear. CDR1 KGHDR and CDR2 SFDVKD come from the germline V gene. The CDR3 runs to 13 residues. V lost 4 bases and J 0 bases, leaving 2 bases between the germline ends. The CDR3, as DNA: TGTGCCACCAGTGACCCGAACACCGGGGAGCTGTTTTTT. Encoded protein: CATSDPNTGELFF.

This clonotype has a handful of counts. The genes are TRBV12-3 or TRBV12-4 and TRBJ2-4; D is undetermined. The end of the DNA aligns better with TRBJ2-7, so the J call may be wrong. This CDR3 contains 14 residues. The CDR3 DNA follows: TGTGCCAGCAGCACTGGAAATCATCCATACGAGCAGTACTTC. Its protein product is CASSTGNHPYEQYF.

This chain connects TRBV28 to TRBJ1-3; D remains unclear. Germline values: CDR1 MDHEN, CDR2 SYDVKM. Trimming cost V 4 bases and J 0 bases, with 25 bases left between them. The CDR3 is made up of 20 amino acids. CDR3 sequence (DNA): TGTGCCAGCAGTTCGGCCGGACGGACGGCACGCACCATCTCTGGAAACACCATATATTTT. Residues: CASSSAGRTARTISGNTIYF.

As for this clonotype: A junction end diverges from the germline sequence, so it may reflect a read error. The chain uses TRBV7-2 and TRBJ1-1, with no clear D. The CDR3 spans 16 residues. Germline CDR1 is SGHTA and CDR2 is FQGNSA. The CDR3 region has the DNA TGTGTCAGCAGCCCCGTAGGACCTCACCGGGGCACTGAAGCTTTCTTT. Translated, it gives CVSSPVGPHRGTEAFF.

This clonotype was detected ten times or more. V is TRBV5-5 and J is TRBJ1-2; D uncertain. The CDR3 extends over 14 amino acids. Trimming stripped 4 bases from V and 5 bases from J, with 15 bases between. Germline-derived CDR1 and CDR2 are SGHKS and YYEKEE (reference sequence). CDR3 sequence reads: CASSIRSQEYGYTF. As DNA, the CDR3 is TGTGCCAGCAGCATCAGGAGTCAAGAGTATGGCTACACCTTC. The whole variable domain, filled in from reference TRBV5-5 and TRBJ1-2, reads DAGVTQSPTHLIKTRGQQVTLRCSPISGHKSVSWYQQVLGQGPQFIFQYYEKEERGRGNFPDRFSARQFPNYSSELNVNALLLGDSALYLCASSIRSQEYGYTFGSGTRLTVV.

Ten or more counts support this clonotype. The chain links TRBV2 to TRBJ1-5, with D possibly being TRBD1 (5 bases). In germline, CDR1 is SNHLY, CDR2 FYNNEI. CDR3 length: 15 amino acids. V lost 6 bases and J lost 6, with 18 bases in between. CDR3 sequence: CASRRMTGTGQPQHF. The CDR3 bases are TGTGCCAGCAGACGTATGACGGGGACGGGTCAGCCCCAGCATTTT.

This rearrangement joins TRBV12-3 or TRBV12-4 to TRBJ2-3, with D hard to call. The CDR3 sequence is 12 residues long. V shed 4 bases and J shed 7 bases, with 9 bases lying between them. The CDR3 region has the DNA TGTGCCAGCAGTTCGGAAACCTATACGCAGTATTTT. Protein sequence: CASSSETYTQYF.

Concerning this clonotype: A much larger clone differs from this one at a single base, so this may be a read error. The J gene is TRBJ2-5, the V gene TRBV20-1, with a possible D match to TRBD1 (5 bases). Germline-derived CDR1 and CDR2 are DFQATT and SNEGSKA (reference sequence). V was pared by 8 bases and J by 1 base, with 14 bases between. This CDR3 has 13 amino acids. The CDR3 loop reads CSRNRQFQETQYF. The CDR3 DNA reads TGCAGTAGGAACCGACAGTTCCAAGAGACCCAGTACTTC.

The sample holds a few counts of this clonotype. At one end, the junction sequence differs from germline, possibly due to a read error. This rearrangement joins TRBV7-8 to TRBJ2-7; 7 bases align to TRBD1. This CDR3 comprises 13 residues. The germline V gene has CDR1 SGHVS and CDR2 FQNEAQ. The CDR3 DNA reads TGTGCCAGCAGCTTAGCCTATCAGGACAGGCCACACTTC. Translated: CASSLAYQDRPHF.

This clonotype was seen more than once but under ten times. The V gene is TRBV5-1, the J gene TRBJ2-3; 8 bases align to TRBD1. CDR3 length: 15 amino acids. Germline-derived CDR1 and CDR2 are SGHRS and YFSETQ. J was trimmed by 5 bases and V by 4 bases; bases with no gene match: 9. The CDR3 nucleotides read TGCGCCAGCAGCGTGACGGCCAGGGGGCAAGATACGCAGTATTTT. Translation gives CASSVTARGQDTQYF.

V and J are TRBV9 and TRBJ1-1; possible D gene TRBD1, 5 bases. The germline gives CDR1 SGDLS, CDR2 YYNGEE. The V gene lost 6 bases and the J gene lost 0 bases, with 15 bases spanning the gap. This CDR3 has 15 amino acids. The CDR3 nucleotides are TGTGCCAGCACTCCGACAGAGATGGTGAACACTGAAGCTTTCTTT. It codes for CASTPTEMVNTEAFF.

The rearrangement joins TRBV3-1 to TRBJ1-2, with D perhaps TRBD1 (6 bases). The V and J ends lost 3 bases and 6 bases respectively, with 11 bases between them. This CDR3 region has 13 residues. Germline CDR1 and CDR2: LGHDT and YNNKEL (reference sequence). The CDR3 region has the DNA TGTGCCAGCAGCCATTCCAGGGGCGATGGCTACACCTTC. Translated, it gives CASSHSRGDGYTF.

The V and J genes are TRBV28 and TRBJ2-2, with TRBD1 matching 9 bases. After removal of 7 bases from V and 4 bases from J, the junction contained 7 bases not matched to a gene. CDR3 size: 15 residues. The germline CDR1 and CDR2 sequences are MDHEN and SYDVKM. CDR3: CASIKGQGFTGELFF. The CDR3, as DNA: TGTGCCAGCATTAAGGGACAGGGATTCACCGGGGAGCTGTTTTTT.

This clonotype was detected many times. The chain combines TRBV7-6 with TRBJ2-6, with D possibly matching TRBD2 (5 bases). Trimming removed 0 bases at V and 9 bases at J, with 18 bases between. Germline CDR1 is SGHVS and CDR2 is FNYEAQ. The CDR3 is 17 amino acids. CDR3 in DNA: TGTGCCAGCAGCTTAGCCCTTGTCTGGGAAGGAGGCAACGTCCTGACTTTC. Translating it yields CASSLALVWEGGNVLTF.

The V call is TRBV7-8, the J call TRBJ1-5, with no clear D. V was trimmed by 5 bases and J by 0 bases, leaving 20 bases between them. Germline CDR1 and CDR2: SGHVS and FQNEAQ. CDR3 length equals 18 residues. The CDR3 region has the DNA TGTGCCAGCAGCCTCTCCCGCAACCACTTAGTTAGCAATCAGCCCCAGCATTTT. Its protein is CASSLSRNHLVSNQPQHF.

This clonotype showed up many times. The genes are TRBV7-3 and TRBJ2-5; TRBD2 matches 8 bases. V shed 5 bases and J 4 bases; nucleotides not matched to a gene: 12. The germline CDR1 and CDR2 sequences are SGHTA and FQGTGA. There are 16 residues in the CDR3. The CDR3 sequence is CASSPRRRGGGETQYF. In DNA form, the CDR3 reads TGTGCCAGCAGCCCTAGGCGCCGGGGGGGCGGAGAGACCCAGTACTTC. Combining the CDR3 with reference TRBV7-3 and TRBJ2-5 gives the whole variable domain GAGVSQTPSNKVTEKGKYVELRCDPISGHTALYWYRQSLGQGPEFLIYFQGTGAADDSGLPNDRFFAVRPEGSVSTLKIQRTERGDSAVYLCASSPRRRGGGETQYFGPGTRLLVL.

To note about this clonotype: This sequence may be a read error, since a much larger clone differs from it by one base. The chain recombines TRBV4-3 with TRBJ2-1; 7 nucleotides align to TRBD1. The CDR3 loop spans 14 amino acids. Germline V gene data show CDR1 as LGHNA and CDR2 as YSLEER. The junction had 9 bases not matched to a gene; V was cut back by 2 bases and J by 11 bases. CDR3 DNA: TGCGCCAGCAGCCAAACCATGACAGGGCATAAGCAGTTCTTC. Protein: CASSQTMTGHKQFF.

This clonotype was counted a few times. V gene TRBV29-1 combines with J gene TRBJ1-2, with D tentatively TRBD1 (6 bases). CDR3 size: 17 residues. Germline V gene data show CDR1 as SQVTM and CDR2 as ANQGSEA. Trimming pared 7 bases from V and 3 bases from J, leaving 27 bases between. CDR3 region: CSALPGDTRPRYYGYTF. CDR3 nucleotide sequence: TGCAGCGCCCTGCCAGGGGATACTCGGCCCCGTTACTATGGCTACACCTTC.

The J gene is TRBJ2-6, the V gene TRBV7-9; no clear D. V shed 1 base and J shed 1 base, with 8 bases lying between them. The length of the CDR3 is 16 residues. Germline CDR1 SEHNR, CDR2 FQNEAQ (reference sequence). DNA of the CDR3: TGTGCCAGCAGCTTAGGCTTTCCGTCTGGGGCCAACGTCCTGACTTTC. Amino acid sequence: CASSLGFPSGANVLTF.

The sample holds many counts of this clonotype. The V gene is TRBV18, the J gene TRBJ2-6; D ambiguous. The V end was cut by 5 bases, the J end by 4 bases, with 9 bases between. CDR1 and CDR2 (germline): KGHSH, LQKENI. The CDR3 is 14 amino acids. DNA for the CDR3: TGTGCCAGCTCAGCAGATAAGGGGGCCAACGTCCTGACTTTC. It is translated as CASSADKGANVLTF.